The 20 T cell receptor beta chains reported below all come from one sample, sequenced in a study of cytomegalovirus exposure and HLA in healthy donors. PCR used 60 Vbeta primers and 13 Jbeta primers. Measured with immunoSEQ multiplex PCR; TCRdb has only the in-frame clones, and not every one. Counted here are roughly 110,000 clones, about 70% occurring once; the ten biggest clones make up around 5%. Sequenced: PBMCs. Every receptor here comes from a man aged 25-45 years in good health and CMV-seropositive.

On this clone: One end of the junction fails to match germline, which may point to a read error. This sequence joins TRBV7-9 and TRBJ2-7; 9 positions agree with TRBD2. The CDR3 has 16 amino acids. CDR1 and CDR2 (germline): SEHNR, FQNEAQ (reference sequence). CDR3 in DNA: TGTTCCAGCAGCCCTGCGGGTAGCGGGGGAACCTACGAGCAGTACTTC. This encodes CSSSPAGSGGTYEQYF.

Here the CDR3 DNA reads TGTGCCAGCAGCCCGGGACAGGGGATCGACGAGCAGTACTTC. Its translation: CASSPGQGIDEQYF. V and J are TRBV11-2 and TRBJ2-7; 10 bases are shared with TRBD1. J was trimmed by 5 bases and V by 5 bases; bases with no gene match: 6. Germline loops: CDR1 SGHAT, CDR2 FQNNGV. CDR3 size: 14 residues.

The chain uses TRBV5-1 and TRBJ1-1; D ambiguous. CDR1 is SGHRS and CDR2 is YFSETQ in the germline V gene. Trimming took 0 bases from V and 1 from J, leaving 4 bases between them. The CDR3 contains 13 residues. In DNA, the CDR3 is TGCGCCAGCAGCTTGGTCTCGAACACTGAAGCTTTCTTT. It codes for CASSLVSNTEAFF.

The count of this clone is one. J is TRBJ2-5 and V is TRBV9, with D hard to call. Trimming took 0 bases from V and 1 from J, leaving 10 bases between them. This CDR3 spans 15 amino acids. CDR1 SGDLS and CDR2 YYNGEE come from the germline V gene. The CDR3 spells CASSVEDHSQETQYF. The CDR3 nucleotides are TGTGCCAGCAGCGTAGAGGATCACAGCCAAGAGACCCAGTACTTC.

This chain uses TRBV28 with TRBJ1-5; D is undetermined. V lost 6 bases, J lost 8 bases, and 8 bases lay in between. The CDR3 sequence is 11 residues long. Germline values: CDR1 MDHEN, CDR2 SYDVKM. The DNA for the CDR3 is TGTGCCAGCAGCTACGGGAAGCCCCAGCATTTT. Protein product: CASSYGKPQHF.

The chain joins TRBV7-9 to TRBJ2-5, with TRBD2 as a possible D gene (5 bases). The CDR3 extends over 15 amino acids. The V end was cut by 1 base, the J end by 5 bases, with 14 bases between. Germline-derived CDR1 and CDR2 are SEHNR and FQNEAQ (reference sequence). The CDR3 DNA sequence: TGTGCCAGCAGCTTAGGAGGGCCCCAAAGGGAGACCCAGTACTTC. The encoded protein is CASSLGGPQRETQYF.

About this clone itself: One end of the junction varies from germline; a read error may be responsible. The chain joins TRBV18 to TRBJ2-1; the match to TRBD2 covers 10 bases. The V gene's germline CDR1 is KGHSH and CDR2 LQKENI. This CDR3 contains 15 residues. For the CDR3, the DNA is TGTGCCAGCTCGCCACGGACTAGCGGTTTCAATGAGCAGTTCTTC. It translates to CASSPRTSGFNEQFF.

Turning to this clone: Mismatch with germline at one junction end may stem from a read error. J is TRBJ1-6 and V is TRBV7-2; D is unresolved. Per the germline V gene, CDR1 is SGHTA and CDR2 is FQGNSA. This CDR3 spans 13 amino acids. The CDR3 DNA reads TGCGCCAGCAGCCAAGAGAGGGAATCACCCCTCCACTTT. It is translated as CASSQERESPLHF.

This clone was seen a few times. This chain links TRBV2 with TRBJ1-1; D is unresolved. CDR1 is SNHLY, CDR2 FYNNEI, per germline. The V gene lost 4 bases and the J gene lost 11 bases, with 17 bases spanning the gap. This CDR3 is built from 13 residues. CDR3 residues: CASSVEGTGWAFF. CDR3 in DNA: TGTGCCAGCAGTGTGGAGGGTACCGGGTGGGCTTTCTTT.

J is TRBJ1-1 and V is TRBV7-9, with TRBD1 identical over 7 bases. Germline CDR1 reads SEHNR; CDR2 reads FQNEAQ (reference sequence). CDR3 length equals 13 residues. Trimming took 4 bases from V and 5 from J; bases not matched to a gene: 4. DNA of the CDR3: TGTGCCAGCAGCTCGACAGGGACGACTGAAGCTTTCTTT. Translating it yields CASSSTGTTEAFF.

This chain connects TRBV6-5 to TRBJ1-1; 7 bases match TRBD1. V dropped 5 bases and J dropped 1; count of bases not matched to a gene: 7. The CDR3 is made up of 15 amino acids. Germline loops: CDR1 MNHEY, CDR2 SVGAGI. CDR3 DNA sequence: TGTGCCAGCAGTGTTAGGGCAGGGGGGAACACTGAAGCTTTCTTT. As protein: CASSVRAGGNTEAFF.

V gene TRBV18 combines with J gene TRBJ1-6; D is uncertain. Germline assignment: CDR1 KGHSH and CDR2 LQKENI. The V end lost 3 bases, the J end lost 7 bases, and 13 bases lay between the germline ends. This CDR3 is 15 amino acids long. The CDR3 nucleotides read TGTGCCAGCTCACCCTCGGACGGGAGGAATTCACCCCTCCACTTT. This encodes CASSPSDGRNSPLHF.

This chain joins TRBV15 and TRBJ1-6; the D gene is possibly TRBD1 (5 bases). CDR1 and CDR2 from the germline V gene are LNHNV and YYDKDF (reference sequence). Between the trimmed V and J ends, which lost 2 bases and 3 bases, there was a span of 17 bases. The CDR3 extends over 18 amino acids. The CDR3: CATSRSPGGDFYNSPLHF. DNA of the CDR3: TGTGCCACCAGCAGATCACCCGGGGGGGATTTCTATAATTCACCCCTCCACTTT. Full variable domain (rest looked up from reference TRBV15 and TRBJ1-6): DAMVIQNPRYQVTQFGKPVTLSCSQTLNHNVMYWYQQKSSQAPKLLFHYYDKDFNNEADTPDNFQSRRPNTSFCFLDIRSPGLGDTAMYLCATSRSPGGDFYNSPLHFGNGTRLTVT.

This clone showed up just a few times. This chain links TRBV6-1 with TRBJ1-2, with 7 bases identical to TRBD1. CDR3 size: 14 residues. With V trimmed by 6 bases and J by 7 bases, 11 bases remained unmatched. The germline gives CDR1 MNHNS, CDR2 SASEGT. CDR3 nucleotides: TGTGCCAGCAGGTTGAAAGGGGGCCTCGGTGGCTACACCTTC. Translating gives CASRLKGGLGGYTF.

The chain uses TRBV4-2 and TRBJ2-5; maybe TRBD1 (5 bases). V was clipped by 0 bases and J by 0 bases, with 17 bases between them. The CDR3 is 18 amino acids. CDR1 and CDR2 from the germline V gene are LGHNA and YNFKEQ. The DNA for the CDR3 is TGTGCCAGCAGCCAAGATTGGGGCTCCAAATCTTACCAAGAGACCCAGTACTTC. Protein: CASSQDWGSKSYQETQYF.

A few counts support this clone. The rearrangement joins TRBV5-4 to TRBJ2-1, with 10 nucleotides matching TRBD1. This CDR3 has 15 residues. The V and J ends lost 3 bases and 5 bases, in that order; junction bases with no gene match: 5. Germline-derived CDR1 and CDR2 are SGHNT and YYREEE (reference sequence). CDR3 bases: TGTGCCAGCAGCTACGGGACAGGGGACGACAATGAGCAGTTCTTC. It is translated as CASSYGTGDDNEQFF.

The chain carries TRBV6-4 and TRBJ1-1; D is perhaps TRBD1 (5 bases). Deletions cut 9 bases from V and 2 bases from J, with 16 bases between. This CDR3 contains 14 residues. Looked up from germline, CDR1 is MRHNA and CDR2 is SNTAGT. The CDR3 spells CARRASGGNTEAFF. In DNA form, the CDR3 reads TGTGCCAGGCGGGCTTCCGGGGGAAACACTGAAGCTTTCTTT.

This clone has only a few counts. V and J are TRBV2 and TRBJ2-7, with 7 bases aligning to TRBD1. CDR1 SNHLY and CDR2 FYNNEI come from the germline V gene. The V segment lost 7 bases and the J segment 1 base; nucleotides outside the gene matches: 7. CDR3 length equals 14 residues. In nucleotides, the CDR3 is TGTGCCAGCACCCCGGACAGGTTTTCCTACGAGCAGTACTTC. Translated, it gives CASTPDRFSYEQYF.

This clone was found a few times. The J gene is TRBJ2-7, the V gene TRBV6-5, with TRBD2 identical over 9 bases. CDR1 MNHEY and CDR2 SVGAGI come from the germline V gene. The CDR3 extends over 14 amino acids. Trimming at V came to 7 bases and at J to 1 base, leaving 5 bases not matched to a gene. In DNA form, the CDR3 reads TGTGCCAGCAAGACTAGCGGCTTTTCCTACGAGCAGTACTTC. This sequence encodes CASKTSGFSYEQYF.

The chain has TRBV9 and TRBJ1-2, with TRBD1 matching 11 bases. Germline V gives CDR1 SGDLS, CDR2 YYNGEE. V gave up 4 bases and J gave up 7 bases; unmatched junction bases: 12. This CDR3 has 16 residues. The DNA of the CDR3 is TGTGCCAGCAGCAACGCGCCCGGGACAGGGGGTGTTGGCTACACCTTC. It yields the protein CASSNAPGTGGVGYTF.